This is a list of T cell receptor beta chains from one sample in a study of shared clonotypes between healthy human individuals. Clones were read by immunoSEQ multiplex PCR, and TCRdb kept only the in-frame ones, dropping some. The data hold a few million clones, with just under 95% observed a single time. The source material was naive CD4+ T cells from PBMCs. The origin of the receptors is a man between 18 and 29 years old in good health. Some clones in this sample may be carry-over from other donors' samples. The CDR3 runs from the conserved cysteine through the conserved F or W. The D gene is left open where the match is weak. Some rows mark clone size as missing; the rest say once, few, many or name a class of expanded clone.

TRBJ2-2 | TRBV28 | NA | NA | TGTGCCAGCTGCTCAACCCCGGGGGGCGGTTCCGGGGAGCTGTTTTTT | CASCSTPGGGSGELFF
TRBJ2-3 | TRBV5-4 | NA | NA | TGTGCCAGCAGCTCCGAAGCCATTCGACTAACTAGCACAGATACGCAGTATTTT | CASSSEAIRLTSTDTQYF
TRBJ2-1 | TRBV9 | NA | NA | TGTGCCAGCAGCCCTACGGGAGCCCCCTACAATGAGCAGTTCTTC | CASSPTGAPYNEQFF
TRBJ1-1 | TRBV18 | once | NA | TGTGCCAGCTCACACCTTCGGGGGCGGGACACTGAAGCTTTCTTT | CASSHLRGRDTEAFF
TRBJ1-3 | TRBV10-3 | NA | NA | TGTGCCATCACTTGGGACGTAGGAAACACCATATATTTT | CAITWDVGNTIYF
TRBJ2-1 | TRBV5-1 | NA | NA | TGCGCCAGCAGCACCGGTACATATAAGTTCTTC | CASSTGTYKFF
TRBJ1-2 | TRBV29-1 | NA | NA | TGCGTCACGGGAGAGGGCGGGTATGGCTACACCTTC | CVTGEGGYGYTF
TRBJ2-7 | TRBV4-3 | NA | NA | TGCGCCAGCAGCCGACTACTAGGGAGCTCCTACGAGCAGTACTTC | CASSRLLGSSYEQYF
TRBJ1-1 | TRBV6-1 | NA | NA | TGTGCCAGCAGTGAAGTTGGCGGTTACACTGAAGCTTTCTTT | CASSEVGGYTEAFF
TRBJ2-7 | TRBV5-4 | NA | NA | TGTGCCAGCAGTCGGGACTCCCACTACGAGCAGTACTTC | CASSRDSHYEQYF
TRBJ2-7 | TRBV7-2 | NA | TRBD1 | TGTGCCAGCAGCTCCCCGGGGACAGGGGGCGACGAGCAGTACTTC | CASSSPGTGGDEQYF
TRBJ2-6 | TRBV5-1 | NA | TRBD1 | TGCGCCAGCAGCTTGGGCGGACAGGGACCTTCTGGGGCCAACGTCCTGACTTTC | CASSLGGQGPSGANVLTF
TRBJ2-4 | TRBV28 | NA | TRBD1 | TGTGCCAGCCGGGACAGCCGGGCCAAAAACATTCAGTACTTC | CASRDSRAKNIQYF
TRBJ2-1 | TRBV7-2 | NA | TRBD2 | TGTGCCAGCAGTCTAGCGGGGAGCTCCTACAATGAGCAGTTCTTC | CASSLAGSSYNEQFF
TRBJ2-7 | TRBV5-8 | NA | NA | TGTGCCAGCAGCTTAGGGCAGCCTCGGGAGCAGTACTTC | CASSLGQPREQYF
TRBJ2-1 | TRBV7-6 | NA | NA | TGTGCCAGCAGCTTAGGGCAGCTATACAATGAGCAGTTCTTC | CASSLGQLYNEQFF
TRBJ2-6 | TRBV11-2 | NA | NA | TGTGCCAGCACCTACAGGAGGTGGGGATCTGGGGCCAACGTCCTGACTTTC | CASTYRRWGSGANVLTF
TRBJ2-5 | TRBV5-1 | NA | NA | TGCGCCAGCAGCTTGGGACTAGTAGAGACCCAGTACTTC | CASSLGLVETQYF
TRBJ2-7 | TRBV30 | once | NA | TGTGCCTGGAGTGAAGGGGTCGACTACGAGCAGTACTTC | CAWSEGVDYEQYF
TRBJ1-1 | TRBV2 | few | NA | TGTGCCAGCAATATAGGGCCTGGCACTGAAGCTTTCTTT | CASNIGPGTEAFF
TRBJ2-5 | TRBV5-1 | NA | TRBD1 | TGCGCCAGCAGCCCACCGACAGGGGGCGGAAAGACCCAGTACTTC | CASSPPTGGGKTQYF
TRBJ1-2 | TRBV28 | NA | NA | TGTGCCAGCAGTTTGAGGACCTTTGGGGGCTACACCTTC | CASSLRTFGGYTF
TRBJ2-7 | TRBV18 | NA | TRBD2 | TGTGCCAGCTCACCCAGGGACTATTACGAGCAGTACTTC | CASSPRDYYEQYF
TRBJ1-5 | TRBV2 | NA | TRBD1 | TGTGCCAGCAGTGCACAGGGGCGGGGGCAGCCCCAGCATTTT | CASSAQGRGQPQHF
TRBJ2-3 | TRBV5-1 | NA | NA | TGCGCCAGCAGCCCCCCGGGACTGCAAAGCACAGATACGCAGTATTTT | CASSPPGLQSTDTQYF
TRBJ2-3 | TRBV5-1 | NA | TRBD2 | TGCGCCAGCAGCGCTACCGGGGGGACTGGGATGGATACGCAGTATTTT | CASSATGGTGMDTQYF
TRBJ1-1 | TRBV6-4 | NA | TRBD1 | TGTGCCAGCAGACCGACAGGGAGGGGCACTGAAGCTTTCTTT | CASRPTGRGTEAFF
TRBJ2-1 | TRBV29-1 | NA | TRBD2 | TGCAGCGGGACTAGCGGGATCTCGAGCAGGAGTGAGCAGTTCTTC | CSGTSGISSRSEQFF
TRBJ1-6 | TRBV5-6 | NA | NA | TGTGCCAGCAGCTATGATGGGACATTTTGGAATTCACCCCTCCACTTT | CASSYDGTFWNSPLHF
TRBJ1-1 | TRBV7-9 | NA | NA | TGTGCCAGCGCGATGAACACTGAAGCTTTCTTT | CASAMNTEAFF
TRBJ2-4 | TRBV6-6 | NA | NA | TGTGCCAGCAGTTACCGACCCGGAGAAAACATTCAGTACTTC | CASSYRPGENIQYF
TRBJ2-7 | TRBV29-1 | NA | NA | TGCAGCGTTGAGGACGTCTACGAGCAGTACTTC | CSVEDVYEQYF
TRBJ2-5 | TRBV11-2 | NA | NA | TGTGCCAGCAGCCTACCGGGGCTAGGGAAAGAGACCCAGTACTTC | CASSLPGLGKETQYF
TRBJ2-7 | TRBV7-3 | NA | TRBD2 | TGTGCCAGCAGCCACGGGACTAGCGGGAGCGAGCAGTACTTC | CASSHGTSGSEQYF
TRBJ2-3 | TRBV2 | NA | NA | TGTGCCAGCGTACTTAGCACAGATACGCAGTATTTT | CASVLSTDTQYF
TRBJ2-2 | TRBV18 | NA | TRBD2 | TGTGCCAGCTCACCACCTGGACTAGCGAACACCGGGGAGCTGTTTTTT | CASSPPGLANTGELFF
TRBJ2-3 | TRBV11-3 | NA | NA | TGTGCCAGCAGCTTCAACACAGATACGCAGTATTTT | CASSFNTDTQYF
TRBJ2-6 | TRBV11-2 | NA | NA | TGTGCCAGCAGGGTCGACAATGCTGGGGCCAACGTCCTGACTTTC | CASRVDNAGANVLTF
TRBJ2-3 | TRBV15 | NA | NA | TGTGCCACCAGCTTGGGCACAGATACGCAGTATTTT | CATSLGTDTQYF
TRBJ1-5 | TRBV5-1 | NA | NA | TGCGCCAGCAGCTTGGACGGCGCGCAGGGTCAGCCCCAGCATTTT | CASSLDGAQGQPQHF
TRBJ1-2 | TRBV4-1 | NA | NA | TGCGCCAGCAGCCAAGCTAGAGACGACGTTCTATCTAACTATGGCTACACCTTC | CASSQARDDVLSNYGYTF
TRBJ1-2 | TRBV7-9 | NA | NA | TGTGCCAGCGACACAGGGCAAACCTATGGCTACACCTTC | CASDTGQTYGYTF
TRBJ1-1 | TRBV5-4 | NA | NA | TGTGCCAGCAGCTTCGGGGGAATGAACACTGAAGCTTTCTTT | CASSFGGMNTEAFF
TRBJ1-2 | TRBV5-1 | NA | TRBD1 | TGCGCCAGCAGCGTCCGGGACAGCTATGGCTACACCTTC | CASSVRDSYGYTF
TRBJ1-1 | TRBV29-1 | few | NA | TGCAGCGTAGAAGGGGGGGACACTGAAGCTTTCTTT | CSVEGGDTEAFF
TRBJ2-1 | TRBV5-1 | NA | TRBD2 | TGCGCCAGCAGCTTGGTCCAGCGGGACGATGAGCAGTTCTTC | CASSLVQRDDEQFF
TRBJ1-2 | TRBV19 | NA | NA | TGTGCCAGTAGTACCCAGGGGATTAACTATGGCTACACCTTC | CASSTQGINYGYTF
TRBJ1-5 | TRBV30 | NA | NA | TGTGCCTGGAGTGGTCGCAATTCTCGTCCCCAGCATTTT | CAWSGRNSRPQHF
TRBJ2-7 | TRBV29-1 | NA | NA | TGCAGCGTTGAGACTTCACCCGCCAGCGAGCAGTACTTC | CSVETSPASEQYF
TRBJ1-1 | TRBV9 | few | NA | TGTGCCAGCAGCGTACAACCCAGGGGTTCTGAAGCTTTCTTT | CASSVQPRGSEAFF